This passage covers 13 T cell receptor beta chains from one sample sequenced in a study of identical twins. Each CDR3 protein is one row after TCRdb ran MiXCR on the 5' RACE reads. The data show approximately 300,000 distinct CDR3 sequences, with just under 9.5% seen just once and 5.5% to 9% held by the top ten. These data were also filed under a second study, of yellow fever vaccine responses in identical twins.

The sequenced sample consisted of CD8+ T cells sorted from blood. The receptors were gathered from a young woman in good health.

This clonotype was seen more than once but under ten times. The rearrangement links TRBV15 to TRBJ2-2; the D gene is possibly TRBD2 (7 bases). Between the trimmed V and J ends, which lost 0 bases and 11 bases, there was a span of 16 bases. Germline V CDR1 and CDR2: LNHNV, YYDKDF (reference sequence). The CDR3 has 15 residues. CDR3 DNA: TGTGCCACCAGCAGAGATGTCGGGGGGCGCCCAGAGCTGTTTTTT. This encodes CATSRDVGGRPELFF. The variable domain in full, completed from reference TRBV15 and TRBJ2-2, reads DAMVIQNPRYQVTQFGKPVTLSCSQTLNHNVMYWYQQKSSQAPKLLFHYYDKDFNNEADTPDNFQSRRPNTSFCFLDIRSPGLGDTAMYLCATSRDVGGRPELFFGEGSRLTVL.

The V gene is TRBV29-1, the J gene TRBJ2-7, with D tentatively TRBD2 (6 bases). CDR1 and CDR2 from the germline V gene are SQVTM and ANQGSEA. The V end lost 2 bases, the J end lost 5 bases, and 13 bases lay between the germline ends. The CDR3 is made up of 13 amino acids. In DNA form, the CDR3 reads TGCAGCGTTGAATCTCGGCGGGGAAACGAGCAGTACTTC. This encodes CSVESRRGNEQYF.

This clonotype was seen repeatedly, ten times or more. DNA of the CDR3: TGTGCCAGCAGTTACTCGATTAGCGGAACCTACAATGAGCAGTTCTTC. Encoded protein: CASSYSISGTYNEQFF. The gene calls are TRBV6-5 and TRBJ2-1; a weak D match, TRBD2 (6 bases). The CDR3 spans 16 residues. The V end lost 0 bases, the J end lost 2 bases, and 11 bases lay between the germline ends. Germline V gene data show CDR1 as MNHEY and CDR2 as SVGAGI.

This clonotype has at least ten counts. The junction does not match germline at one end; this may be a read error. The chain links TRBV7-9 to TRBJ2-7; D possibly corresponds to TRBD2 (6 bases). Germline values: CDR1 SEHNR, CDR2 FQNEAQ (reference sequence). The CDR3 has 14 residues. In DNA, the CDR3 is TGTGCCAGCAGCACGGGACTGCTCTCCCACGAGCAGTACTTC. Translating it yields CASSTGLLSHEQYF.

J is TRBJ2-3 and V is TRBV7-9; 7 bases fit TRBD2. The CDR3 covers 16 residues. J lost 2 bases, V lost 4 bases, and 9 bases had no gene match. Germline V gene lookup returns CDR1 SEHNR and CDR2 FQNEAQ (reference sequence). In DNA, the CDR3 is TGTGCCAGCAGCTCCGAACTAGCGACTCTCACAGATACGCAGTATTTT. Translated, it gives CASSSELATLTDTQYF.

This clonotype was counted ten times or more. This rearrangement joins TRBV3-1 to TRBJ2-7, with a weak D call TRBD1 (5 bases). Germline assignment: CDR1 LGHDT and CDR2 YNNKEL (reference sequence). CDR3 size: 14 residues. The germline V and J ends were trimmed by 0 bases and 0 bases, with 6 bases remaining between them. The CDR3, as DNA: TGTGCCAGCAGCCAAGAGGACAACTCCTACGAGCAGTACTTC. The encoded protein is CASSQEDNSYEQYF.

The chain couples TRBV19 to TRBJ2-7, with D possibly matching TRBD1 (5 bases). The CDR3 totals 15 residues. Germline CDR1 reads LNHDA; CDR2 reads SQIVND (reference sequence). V was shortened by 7 bases and J by 1 base, with 17 bases between the two germline ends. DNA of the CDR3: TGTGCCAGTACCTTGACCGACAGTGGATCCTACGAGCAGTACTTC. Amino acid sequence: CASTLTDSGSYEQYF.

This clonotype was observed many times. The rearrangement links TRBV29-1 to TRBJ2-3, with no clear D. CDR1 is SQVTM, CDR2 ANQGSEA, per germline. The V and J ends lost 3 bases and 0 bases respectively, with 10 bases between them. The CDR3 consists of 14 residues. CDR3 sequence reads: CSVDVEDSTDTQYF. Here the CDR3 DNA reads TGCAGCGTTGATGTCGAGGATAGCACAGATACGCAGTATTTT.

At least ten counts were recorded for this clonotype. The chain employs TRBV7-8 and TRBJ2-5; 7 bases agree with TRBD2. The CDR3 sequence is 15 residues long. The ends lost 6 bases at V and 1 base at J; junction bases unmatched: 8. Germline V gene data show CDR1 as SGHVS and CDR2 as FQNEAQ. The CDR3 loop reads CASRLLAGFQETQYF. The CDR3 DNA reads as TGTGCCAGCAGGTTATTAGCGGGTTTCCAAGAGACCCAGTACTTC.

This clonotype has only a few counts. The rearrangement uses TRBV7-6 and TRBJ2-1; D may be TRBD2 (6 bases). Per the germline V gene, CDR1 is SGHVS and CDR2 is FNYEAQ. V gave up 6 bases and J gave up 3 bases, with 18 bases separating them. The CDR3 spans 16 residues. The DNA for the CDR3 is TGTGCCAGCAGTGCTGACGGGGGTCACCTCTACAATGAGCAGTTCTTC. The encoded protein is CASSADGGHLYNEQFF.

The chain recombines TRBV20-1 with TRBJ2-1, with 12 bases matching TRBD2. Germline CDR1 and CDR2: DFQATT and SNEGSKA (reference sequence). The V gene end was trimmed by 0 bases and the J gene end by 10 bases; junction bases not matched to a gene: 10. The CDR3 loop spans 16 amino acids. In DNA, the CDR3 is TGCAGTGCTAGAGAGTGGGCTAGCGGGGGGGCCGGAGAGCAGTTCTTC. It encodes CSAREWASGGAGEQFF.

Written as DNA, the CDR3 is TGTGCCAGTTACAATTCCGAAGAGCAGTTCTTC. Its protein is CASYNSEEQFF. The chain has TRBV27 and TRBJ2-1; D is undetermined. This CDR3 contains 11 residues. Germline V gives CDR1 MNHEY, CDR2 SMNVEV (reference sequence). Trimming took 9 bases from V and 10 from J, leaving 13 bases between them.

This clonotype was recorded many times. V is TRBV27 and J is TRBJ2-2, with a tentative D call TRBD2 (6 bases). The CDR3 consists of 16 residues. Trimming shortened V by 2 bases and J by 1 base, and 11 bases separated the two germline ends. The V gene's germline CDR1 is MNHEY and CDR2 SMNVEV (reference sequence). CDR3 sequence: CASSLGGVGNTGELFF. CDR3 DNA sequence: TGTGCCAGCAGTTTAGGCGGGGTGGGGAACACCGGGGAGCTGTTTTTT.